This T cell receptor (beta chain) derives from a study of CD8 T cells in ankylosing spondylitis. Study-level findings and limits: For ankylosing spondylitis blood, a TCR beta motif of about eight highly homologous variants appeared characteristic.

This clonotype was counted ten times or more. The antigen is unknown. TCRdb analysed the 5' RACE reads with MiXCR anew, one entry per CDR3 protein. This repertoire shows more than 500,000 distinct CDR3 sequences, roughly 5% found once; its top ten account for approximately 4%. The ends were cut back, 5 bases at V and 2 bases at J, with 15 bases in the middle. The CDR3 is made up of 15 amino acids. The germline gives CDR1 SGHVS, CDR2 FQNEAQ. This TCR was sampled from a male donor with ankylosing spondylitis. This sequence joins TRBV7-8 and TRBJ1-2, with D possibly TRBD1 on 6 matching bases. The sequencing input was blood, either unsorted or a sorted T cell fraction (not recorded which). As DNA, the CDR3 is TGTGCCAGCAGCCGAAATATGGACAGAAACTATGGCTACACCTTC. Its protein product is CASSRNMDRNYGYTF.